This is a list of T cell receptor beta chains from one sample in a study of early T cells in non-severe SARS-CoV-2 infection. TCRdb passed the 5' RACE reads through MiXCR, listing each CDR3 protein once. The table has approximately 100,000 distinct CDR3 sequences, 14% seen once. The sequencing input was whole blood. The receptors originated from an adult who was a healthcare worker with PCR-confirmed SARS-CoV-2 infection or an uninfected control (not recorded which). CDR3s include the opening cysteine and the closing phenylalanine or tryptophan. Each record gives: V gene, clone size, CDR3 protein. Only part of the rows carry a size: once, few, many, or a class if the clone is expanded.

v_call: TRBV4-3
clone_size: few
cdr3_aa: CASSQDGQAQGGQETQYF

v_call: TRBV28
clone_size: .
cdr3_aa: CASSPAYRDLIYNEQFF

v_call: TRBV20-1
clone_size: few
cdr3_aa: CSARDLTNYGYTF

v_call: TRBV11-2
clone_size: .
cdr3_aa: CASSSGQADGNTIYF

v_call: TRBV29-1
clone_size: .
cdr3_aa: CSVDGTGGYGYTF

v_call: TRBV28
clone_size: .
cdr3_aa: CASSLGVSAYEQYF

v_call: TRBV20-1
clone_size: .
cdr3_aa: CSASPGTNTGELFF

v_call: TRBV3-1
clone_size: few
cdr3_aa: CASSVDDEKLFF

v_call: TRBV27
clone_size: many
cdr3_aa: CASSLSGTGQAYEQYF

v_call: TRBV27
clone_size: .
cdr3_aa: CASSLLGSQAFF

v_call: TRBV2
clone_size: .
cdr3_aa: CASRRDRSTGELFF

v_call: TRBV2
clone_size: .
cdr3_aa: CVSSEQGDSTEAFF

v_call: TRBV30
clone_size: many
cdr3_aa: CAWNRVDEQFF

v_call: TRBV7-9
clone_size: .
cdr3_aa: CASSRDRVTDTQYF

v_call: TRBV28
clone_size: .
cdr3_aa: CASRRQEAGANVLTF

v_call: TRBV6-2/TRBV6-3
clone_size: .
cdr3_aa: CASSYDRGTYNEQFF

v_call: TRBV11-2
clone_size: few
cdr3_aa: CASSLRGGPRYNEQFF

v_call: TRBV27
clone_size: few
cdr3_aa: CASRTRDRLYEQYF

v_call: TRBV27
clone_size: few
cdr3_aa: CASSFLGTSNTGELFF

v_call: TRBV12-3/TRBV12-4
clone_size: few
cdr3_aa: CASSFNTGKEKLFF

v_call: TRBV12-5
clone_size: once
cdr3_aa: CASGPPGALNTEAFF

v_call: TRBV15
clone_size: .
cdr3_aa: CATSRDKPYEQYF

v_call: TRBV4-1
clone_size: .
cdr3_aa: CASSQGGFETQYF

v_call: TRBV7-9
clone_size: .
cdr3_aa: CASSLAQGGDTEAFF

v_call: TRBV5-1
clone_size: few
cdr3_aa: CASRTTLGRLPSYEQYF

v_call: TRBV6-5
clone_size: .
cdr3_aa: CASSPGTANIQYF

v_call: TRBV5-1
clone_size: many
cdr3_aa: CASSSTTGRNAYGYTF

v_call: TRBV28
clone_size: .
cdr3_aa: CASSFRGQSGQYF

v_call: TRBV28
clone_size: .
cdr3_aa: CASKTGGSTFYEQYF

v_call: TRBV18
clone_size: many
cdr3_aa: CASSRTGQGFAGNTIYF